Listed below are T cell receptor beta chains from one sample, sequenced in a study of blood T cell repertoires in COVID-19. The repertoire was sequenced with immunoSEQ multiplex PCR; TCRdb's copy has only in-frame clones and lacks some. The sample consists of 200,000 to 250,000 clones, around 83% of them appearing once. Sample: PBMCs or T cells enriched from blood (not recorded which). The receptors shown here come from a woman aged 40 to 55 who had recovered from COVID-19. Each CDR3 is given with its conserved first and last residue.

V gene,J gene,CDR3 protein
TRBV24-1,TRBJ2-3,CATGGQARGTDTQYF
TRBV6-2/TRBV6-3,TRBJ2-4,CASTPQRGVKGDIQYF
TRBV1,TRBJ1-5,CTSSQSFPGRGDSNQPQHF
TRBV20-1,TRBJ2-5,CSARVIETQYF
TRBV6-5,TRBJ2-2,CASTTAGAPTGELFF
TRBV19,TRBJ2-1,CASSTGGSSYNEQFF
TRBV5-4,TRBJ2-3,CASSAGGRTYSTDTQYF
TRBV2,TRBJ1-6,CASTQAGAQGSPLHF
TRBV5-1,TRBJ2-1,CASSLRAGGNEQFF
TRBV11-3,TRBJ2-4,CASSSGRNIQYF
TRBV19,TRBJ2-7,CASSIATSPGYEQYF
TRBV7-9,TRBJ2-1,CASSANLAGGYNEQFF
TRBV19,TRBJ2-5,CASSIAGTSGQETQYF
TRBV4-2,TRBJ1-4,CASSQVNEVLTNEKLFF
TRBV28,TRBJ1-6,CASSLGREGSPLHF
TRBV3-1/TRBV3-2,TRBJ1-4,CASSPSRTGGNEKLFF
TRBV7-9,TRBJ2-1,CASSFQRTTYNEQFF
TRBV7-3,TRBJ2-2,CASSSRQGAAGELFF
TRBV28,TRBJ1-5,CASSSPGQGGQPQHF
TRBV27,TRBJ2-7,CASSFDLASRIYEQYF
TRBV18,TRBJ2-1,CASSPGRVNNEQFF